The rows below give T cell receptor beta chains drawn from one sample of a study of shared clonotypes between healthy human individuals. The table came from immunoSEQ multiplex PCR; TCRdb's copy has only in-frame clones and leaves some out. The sample has about 2 million clones; 90% to 95% are singletons. The specimen was naive CD4+ T cells sorted from blood. These receptors were collected from a man younger than 35 in good health. The CDR3 runs from the conserved cysteine through the conserved F or W.

V	J	CDR3
TRBV7-9	TRBJ1-6	CASSSGQGKVSSYNSPLHF
TRBV6-5	TRBJ1-3	CASRSGQLPGNTIYF
TRBV5-1	TRBJ2-7	CASSTYRDRDYEQYF
TRBV29-1	TRBJ1-1	CSVDVGLGITEAFF
TRBV29-1	TRBJ2-5	CSVARDTGIQETQYF
TRBV6-4	TRBJ2-3	CASSVRLGLADTQYF
TRBV6-5	TRBJ2-1	CASSYSGAAEQFF
TRBV10-3	TRBJ2-5	CATSSGSLRQETQYF
TRBV7-2	TRBJ2-1	CASSLAYQPSYNEQFF
TRBV6-5	TRBJ1-6	CASSYDRWNSPLHF
TRBV9	TRBJ2-7	CASSVAGGGYEQYF
TRBV15	TRBJ2-3	CATSRGRARASDTQYF
TRBV18	TRBJ2-3	CRSGVSTDTQYF
TRBV30	TRBJ1-3	CAWSVRRGTGNTIYF
TRBV6-5	TRBJ2-7	CASSYRRTLGEQYF
TRBV18	TRBJ1-3	CASSSGSGNTIYF
TRBV4-3	TRBJ2-1	CASSQDRRYNEQFF
TRBV6-5	TRBJ2-2	CASSKNTGELFF
TRBV6-1	TRBJ2-7	CASRTSLAGGEQYF
TRBV28	TRBJ2-7	CASSLTGGLSYEQYF
TRBV4-1	TRBJ2-2	CASSQDEGQYGGELFF
TRBV7-3	TRBJ2-2	CASSLQGMDTGELFF
TRBV6-4	TRBJ1-5	CASSDSIVREGRYSNQPQHF
TRBV9	TRBJ1-2	CASSADRGRGYTF